This TCR beta chain came from a study of cytomegalovirus exposure and HLA in healthy donors. The PCR made use of 60 Vbeta and 13 Jbeta primers. Profiling relied on immunoSEQ multiplex PCR, and the TCRdb table lists in-frame clones only, not all of them. The sample holds approximately 150,000 clones; more than 70% are singletons and the top ten take 3.1%. This CDR3 has 13 residues. V was pared by 5 bases and J by 5 bases, with 10 bases between. Germline CDR1 reads SGHKS; CDR2 reads YYEKEE (reference sequence). Overall study findings and caveats: Presence/absence analyses rested on an assumption that sequencing depth was roughly uniform across donors. The sole available immune exposure information was CMV serostatus. Researchers reported in a later analysis that common viral pathogens appeared linked to several top clusters. Reported findings show TCR beta sequences accurately forecast HLA-A and HLA-B alleles in most subjects.

Details on this clone: Its target is unknown.

This clonotype was sampled from a male donor in good health and CMV-seronegative. The chain combines TRBV5-5 with TRBJ2-2; the D is unclear. Material for sequencing was PBMCs. DNA for the CDR3: TGTGCCAGCAGTCGACTCAATACCGGGGAGCTGTTTTTT. Translating it yields CASSRLNTGELFF. The full variable domain, in which reference TRBV5-5 and TRBJ2-2 provide the parts outside the CDR3, is DAGVTQSPTHLIKTRGQQVTLRCSPISGHKSVSWYQQVLGQGPQFIFQYYEKEERGRGNFPDRFSARQFPNYSSELNVNALLLGDSALYLCASSRLNTGELFFGEGSRLTVL.